This TCR beta chain comes out of a study of blood T cell repertoires in COVID-19. The table came from immunoSEQ multiplex PCR; TCRdb's copy has only in-frame clones and leaves some out. Of about 240,000 clones in the sample, roughly four fifths were seen once. Germline V lookup: CDR1 SGHVS, CDR2 FQNEAQ. CDR3 length: 14 amino acids. V dropped 3 bases and J dropped 6; count of bases not matched to a gene: 6. J is TRBJ2-7 and V is TRBV7-8, with 9 bases identical to TRBD1. The clonotype originates from a woman at least 80 years old with acute or convalescent COVID-19. The sample taken for sequencing was peripheral blood. The CDR3: CASSLLQGAVEQYF. The CDR3 DNA is TGTGCCAGCAGCTTGCTACAGGGGGCGGTCGAGCAGTACTTC.